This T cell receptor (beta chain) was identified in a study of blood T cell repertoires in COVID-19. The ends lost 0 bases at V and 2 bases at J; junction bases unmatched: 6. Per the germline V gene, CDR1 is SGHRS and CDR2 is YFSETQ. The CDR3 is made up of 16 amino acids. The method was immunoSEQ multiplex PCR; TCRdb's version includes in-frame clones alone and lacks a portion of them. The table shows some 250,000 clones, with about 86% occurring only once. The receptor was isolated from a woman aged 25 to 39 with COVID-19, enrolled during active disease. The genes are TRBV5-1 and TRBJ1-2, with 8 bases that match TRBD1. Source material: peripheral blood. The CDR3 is CASSLADRTGNYGYTF. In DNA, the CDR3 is TGCGCCAGCAGCTTGGCCGACAGGACAGGGAACTATGGCTACACCTTC.